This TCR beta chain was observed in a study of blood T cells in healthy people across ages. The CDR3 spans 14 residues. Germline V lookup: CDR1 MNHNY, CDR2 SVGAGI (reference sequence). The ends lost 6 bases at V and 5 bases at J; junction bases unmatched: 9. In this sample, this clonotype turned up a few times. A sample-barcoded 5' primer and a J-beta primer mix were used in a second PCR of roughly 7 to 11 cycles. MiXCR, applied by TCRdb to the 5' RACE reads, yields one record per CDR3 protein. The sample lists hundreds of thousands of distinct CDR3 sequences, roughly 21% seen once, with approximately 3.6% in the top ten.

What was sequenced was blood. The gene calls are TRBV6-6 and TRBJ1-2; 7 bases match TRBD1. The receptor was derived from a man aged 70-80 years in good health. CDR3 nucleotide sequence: TGTGCCAGCAGAACAACCGGGACAGAGTATGGCTACACCTTC. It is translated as CASRTTGTEYGYTF.